This TCR beta chain is drawn from a study of T cells in Graves' hyperthyroidism and ophthalmopathy. Study-wide points: Appearing also in blood were most of the thyroid clonotypes expanded above 0.001. Ophthalmopathy stood apart from stable hyperthyroidism in a 13 V-J model.

Pregnant or lactating patients were excluded, as were those with uncontrolled infection or other autoimmune disease. Every diagnosis used clinical symptoms, serum thyroxine and TRAb, thyroid ultrasound and orbital computed tomography. Germline loops: CDR1 DFQATT, CDR2 SNEGSKA (reference sequence). The CDR3 is 13 residues long. After removal of 6 bases from V and 7 bases from J, the junction contained 7 bases not matched to a gene. The investigators amplified TCR beta CDR3 regions from RNA transcripts. The primer set for the first-round RT-PCR of the TCR CDR3 was HTBI. TCRdb ran MiXCR on the multiplex PCR reads and lists one entry per CDR3 protein. The repertoire has hundreds of thousands of distinct CDR3 sequences, 16% of them found once; the top ten carry about 20%. This clonotype was detected many times. Its antigen remains unidentified.

The clonotype originates from a woman aged 18-30 years with Graves' hyperthyroidism. What was sequenced was blood. J is TRBJ2-7 and V is TRBV20-1, with TRBD2 identical over 12 bases. The CDR3 DNA follows: TGCAGTGCCCCTGGACTAGCGGGGTGGGAGCAGTACTTC. Its translation is CSAPGLAGWEQYF.